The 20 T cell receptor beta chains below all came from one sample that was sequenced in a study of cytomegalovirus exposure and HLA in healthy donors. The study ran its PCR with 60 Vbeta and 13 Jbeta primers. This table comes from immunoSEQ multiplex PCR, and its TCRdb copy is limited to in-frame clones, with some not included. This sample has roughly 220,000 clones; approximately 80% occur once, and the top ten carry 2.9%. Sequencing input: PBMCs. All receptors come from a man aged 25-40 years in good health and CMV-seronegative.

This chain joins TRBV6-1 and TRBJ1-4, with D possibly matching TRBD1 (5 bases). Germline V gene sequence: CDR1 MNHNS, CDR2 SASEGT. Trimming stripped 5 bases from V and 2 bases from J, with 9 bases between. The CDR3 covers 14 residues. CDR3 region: CASSTGVTNEKLFF. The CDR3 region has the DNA TGTGCCAGCAGTACAGGCGTGACTAATGAAAAACTGTTTTTT.

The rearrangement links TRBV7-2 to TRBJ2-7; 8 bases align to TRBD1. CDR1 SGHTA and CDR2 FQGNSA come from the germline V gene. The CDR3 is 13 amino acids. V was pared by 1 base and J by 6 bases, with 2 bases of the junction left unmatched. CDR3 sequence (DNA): TGTGCCAGCAGCTTAGACAGGGGGTGCGAGCAGTACTTC. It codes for CASSLDRGCEQYF.

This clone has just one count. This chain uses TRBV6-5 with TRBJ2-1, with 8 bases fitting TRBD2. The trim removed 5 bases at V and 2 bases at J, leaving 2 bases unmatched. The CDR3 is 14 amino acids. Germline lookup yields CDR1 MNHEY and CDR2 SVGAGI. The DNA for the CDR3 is TGTGCCAGCAGTAAACTAGCGGCCTACAATGAGCAGTTCTTC. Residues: CASSKLAAYNEQFF.

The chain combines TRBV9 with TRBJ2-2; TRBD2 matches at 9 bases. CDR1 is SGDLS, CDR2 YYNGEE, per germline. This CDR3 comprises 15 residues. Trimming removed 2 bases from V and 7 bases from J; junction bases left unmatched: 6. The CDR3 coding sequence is TGTGCCAGCAGCGTCACCGGGACTAGCTTCGGGGAGCTGTTTTTT. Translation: CASSVTGTSFGELFF.

In DNA, the CDR3 is TGTGCCACCCGACGGACAGGGCCCACCGGGGAGCTGTTTTTT. Translating gives CATRRTGPTGELFF. The chain combines TRBV6-5 with TRBJ2-2; 8 bases fit TRBD1. Germline CDR1 MNHEY, CDR2 SVGAGI. This CDR3 spans 14 amino acids. With 10 bases clipped from V and 4 bases from J, the junction kept 8 bases outside the gene matches.

The CDR3 sequence is CASSYREFGNTEAFF. CDR3 DNA: TGTGCCAGCAGTTATCGGGAATTCGGGAACACTGAAGCTTTCTTT. The chain has TRBV6-5 and TRBJ1-1; D remains unclear. CDR1 and CDR2 from the germline V gene are MNHEY and SVGAGI. V was shortened by 3 bases and J by 1 base, with 12 bases between the two germline ends. The CDR3 consists of 15 residues.

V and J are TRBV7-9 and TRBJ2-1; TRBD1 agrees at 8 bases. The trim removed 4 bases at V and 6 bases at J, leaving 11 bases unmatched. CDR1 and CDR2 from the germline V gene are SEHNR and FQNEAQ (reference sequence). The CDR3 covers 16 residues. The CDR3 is CASSSPLGTGSNEQFF. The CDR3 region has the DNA TGTGCCAGCAGCTCGCCCCTCGGGACAGGTTCCAATGAGCAGTTCTTC.

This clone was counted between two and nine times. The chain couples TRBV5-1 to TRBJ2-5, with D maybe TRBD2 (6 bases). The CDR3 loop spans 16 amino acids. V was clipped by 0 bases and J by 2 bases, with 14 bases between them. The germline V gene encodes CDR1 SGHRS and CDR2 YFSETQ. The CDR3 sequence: CASSLGPAGVQETQYF. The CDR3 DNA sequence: TGCGCCAGCAGCTTGGGTCCAGCGGGTGTTCAAGAGACCCAGTACTTC.

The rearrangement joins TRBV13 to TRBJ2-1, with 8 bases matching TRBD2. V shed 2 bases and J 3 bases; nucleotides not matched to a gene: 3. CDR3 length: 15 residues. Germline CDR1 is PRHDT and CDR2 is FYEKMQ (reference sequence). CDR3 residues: CASSLSSGGYNEQFF. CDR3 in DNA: TGTGCCAGCAGCTTATCCAGCGGGGGCTACAATGAGCAGTTCTTC.

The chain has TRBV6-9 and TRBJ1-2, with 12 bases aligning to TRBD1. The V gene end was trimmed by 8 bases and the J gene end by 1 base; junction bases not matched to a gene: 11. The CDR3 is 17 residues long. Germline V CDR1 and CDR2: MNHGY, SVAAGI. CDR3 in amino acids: CASSEPGQGAFNYGYTF. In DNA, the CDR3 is TGTGCCAGCTCCGAACCGGGACAGGGGGCGTTTAACTATGGCTACACCTTC.

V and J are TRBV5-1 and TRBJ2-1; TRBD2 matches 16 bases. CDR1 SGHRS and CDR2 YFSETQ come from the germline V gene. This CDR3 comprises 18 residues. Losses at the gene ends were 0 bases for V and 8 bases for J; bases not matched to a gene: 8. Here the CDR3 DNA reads TGCGCCAGCAGCTTGGCCCCGGGACTAGCGGGGGGGAGATATGAGCAGTTCTTC. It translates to CASSLAPGLAGGRYEQFF.

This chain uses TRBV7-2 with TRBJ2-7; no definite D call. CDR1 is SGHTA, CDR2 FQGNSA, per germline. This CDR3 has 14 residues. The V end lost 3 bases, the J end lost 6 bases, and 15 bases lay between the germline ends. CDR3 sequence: CASSFPESSPEQYF. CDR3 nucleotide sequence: TGTGCCAGCAGCTTTCCCGAGAGTTCCCCCGAGCAGTACTTC.

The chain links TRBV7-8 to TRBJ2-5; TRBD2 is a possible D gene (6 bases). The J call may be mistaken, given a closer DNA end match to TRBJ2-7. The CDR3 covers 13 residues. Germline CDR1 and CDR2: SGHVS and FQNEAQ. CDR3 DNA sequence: TGTGCCAGCAGCTTCGGGGGTCTCTACGAGCAGTACTTC. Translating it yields CASSFGGLYEQYF.

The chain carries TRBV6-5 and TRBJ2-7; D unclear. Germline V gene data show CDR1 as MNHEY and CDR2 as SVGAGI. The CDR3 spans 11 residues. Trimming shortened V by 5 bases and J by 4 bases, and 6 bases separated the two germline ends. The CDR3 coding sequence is TGTGCCAGCAGTCCTCTTTACGAGCAGTACTTC. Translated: CASSPLYEQYF.

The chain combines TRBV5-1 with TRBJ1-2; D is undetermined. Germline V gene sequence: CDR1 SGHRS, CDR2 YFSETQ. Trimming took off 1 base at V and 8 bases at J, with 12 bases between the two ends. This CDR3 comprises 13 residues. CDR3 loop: CASSLFEQTGYTF. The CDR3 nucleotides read TGCGCCAGCAGCTTGTTCGAACAGACCGGCTACACCTTC.

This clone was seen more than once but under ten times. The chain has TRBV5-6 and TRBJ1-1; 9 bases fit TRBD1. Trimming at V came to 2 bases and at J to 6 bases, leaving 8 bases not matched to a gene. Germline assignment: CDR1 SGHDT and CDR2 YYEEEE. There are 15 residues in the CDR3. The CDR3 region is CASSLDHRGRSEAFF. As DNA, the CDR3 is TGTGCCAGCAGCTTAGACCACAGGGGGCGGTCTGAAGCTTTCTTT.

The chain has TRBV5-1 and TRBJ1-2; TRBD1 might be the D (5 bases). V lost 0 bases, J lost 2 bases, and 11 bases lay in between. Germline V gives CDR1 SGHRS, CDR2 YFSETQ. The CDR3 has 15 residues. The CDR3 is CASSLETGANYGYTF. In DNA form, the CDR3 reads TGCGCCAGCAGCTTGGAAACAGGAGCGAACTATGGCTACACCTTC.

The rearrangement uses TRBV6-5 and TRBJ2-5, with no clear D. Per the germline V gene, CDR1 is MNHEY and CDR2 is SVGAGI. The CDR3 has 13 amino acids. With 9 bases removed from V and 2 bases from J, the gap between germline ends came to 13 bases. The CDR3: CARPWLEQETQYF. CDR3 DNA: TGTGCCAGGCCGTGGCTAGAACAAGAGACCCAGTACTTC.

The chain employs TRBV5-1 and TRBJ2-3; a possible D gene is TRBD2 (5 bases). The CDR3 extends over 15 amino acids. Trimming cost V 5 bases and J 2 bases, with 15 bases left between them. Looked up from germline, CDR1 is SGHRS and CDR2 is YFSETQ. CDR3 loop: CASRPSRTYTDTQYF. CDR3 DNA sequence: TGCGCCAGCAGGCCGTCTCGGACTTACACAGATACGCAGTATTTT.

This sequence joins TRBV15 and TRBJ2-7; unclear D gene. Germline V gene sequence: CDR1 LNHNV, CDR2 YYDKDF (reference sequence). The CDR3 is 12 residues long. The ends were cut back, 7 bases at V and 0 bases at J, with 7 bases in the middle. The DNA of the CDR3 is TGTGCCACCATGGGCCTCTCCTACGAGCAGTACTTC. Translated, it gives CATMGLSYEQYF.